The present entry profiles one TCR beta chain with its context. This sample is drawn from a study of blood T cell repertoires in COVID-19. Sequencing was performed with immunoSEQ multiplex PCR; in TCRdb, only in-frame clones are kept and a portion is missing. The sample has about 200,000 clones, about four fifths seen once. Individuals aged about 18 to 90 years were recruited from approximately 22 US areas. A COVID-19 case had been met by exposed participants during the 2 weeks before study entry. This TCR came from a woman aged 45-65 years who had been exposed to COVID-19. Material: PBMCs or T cells enriched from blood (not recorded which).

CDR3: CSASANRGRSTEAFF. Here the CDR3 DNA reads TGCAGTGCTAGTGCGAACAGGGGGCGAAGTACTGAAGCTTTCTTT. The rearrangement links TRBV20-1 to TRBJ1-1, with 9 positions matching TRBD1. CDR1 DFQATT and CDR2 SNEGSKA come from the germline V gene (reference sequence). This CDR3 comprises 15 residues. The V segment lost 3 bases and the J segment 5 bases; nucleotides outside the gene matches: 10.